This entry features one TCR beta chain sequence. The authors built TCR beta libraries using iRepertoire HTBI primers and Arm-PCR of CDR3 regions. TCRdb independently ran MiXCR on the multiplex PCR reads; one entry per CDR3 protein. The sample records about 310,000 distinct CDR3 sequences, 22% being singletons. This CDR3 is built from 15 residues. Germline-derived CDR1 and CDR2 are SGHRS and YFSETQ. The V gene lost 3 bases and the J gene lost 4 bases, with 16 bases spanning the gap. The data derive from a study of regulatory T cells in long-lasting Graves disease. Regarding time point: persistent/refractory GD, antithyroid drugs over 5 years with positive TRAb. Extracted PBMC RNA gave rise to the TCR library.

The rearrangement joins TRBV5-1 to TRBJ2-5, with D perhaps matching TRBD2 (5 bases). This sample comprised peripheral blood mononuclear cells (PBMCs), obtained when the disease was refractory, from a patient treated with antithyroid drugs. The source is a female donor with Graves disease. The CDR3 protein is CASSWETPQGETQYF. The CDR3 nucleotides read TGCGCCAGCAGCTGGGAGACACCCCAAGGAGAGACCCAGTACTTC.